The 21 T cell receptor beta chains given below trace back to one sample, sequenced in a study of T-cell memory formation after mild COVID-19. MiXCR was run by TCRdb on the 5' RACE reads, yielding one entry per CDR3 protein. Of 110,000 to 150,000 distinct CDR3 sequences listed, 11% to 15% are singletons. The sequenced sample was PBMCs or a T cell subset sorted from them (not recorded which). All receptors derive from an adult woman who had mild COVID-19 (a few samples of this study predate the infection). Cell type and time point are not known.

This clonotype appeared a few times. The chain is built from TRBV7-2 and TRBJ2-7, with 7 bases identical to TRBD1. There are 16 residues in the CDR3. CDR1 is SGHTA and CDR2 is FQGNSA in the germline V gene. J gave up 0 bases and V 0 bases, and 5 bases lay outside the gene matches. The CDR3 loop is CASSLAGRGNSYEQYF. The CDR3 DNA is TGTGCCAGCAGCTTAGCCGGCAGGGGGAACTCCTACGAGCAGTACTTC.

The count of this clonotype is one. The chain couples TRBV12-3 or TRBV12-4 to TRBJ2-5; TRBD1 might be the D (5 bases). This CDR3 is 13 amino acids long. Between the trimmed V and J ends, which lost 6 bases and 4 bases, there was a span of 12 bases. The DNA of the CDR3 is TGTGCCAGCAGATTTCAGGGTCCAGAGACCCAGTACTTC. This sequence encodes CASRFQGPETQYF.

The chain combines TRBV6-5 with TRBJ2-7; 8 nucleotides align to TRBD2. The trim removed 8 bases at V and 1 base at J, leaving 4 bases unmatched. Germline assignment: CDR1 MNHEY and CDR2 SVGAGI. This CDR3 is 13 amino acids long. CDR3 DNA: TGTGCCAGCGGACTAGCCAGGTCCTACGAGCAGTACTTC. This encodes CASGLARSYEQYF.

Notes on this clonotype: This could be a read error, since a much larger clone is one nucleotide away. V usage is TRBV24-1 and J usage is TRBJ2-3; D gene uncertain. Trimming took off 4 bases at V and 6 bases at J, with 7 bases between the two ends. The CDR3 has 12 amino acids. The germline V gene encodes CDR1 KGHDR and CDR2 SFDVKD. The CDR3: CATSDDEDTQYF. For the CDR3, the DNA is TGTGCCACCAGTGACGACGAGGATACGCAGTATTTT.

In this sample, this clonotype turned up a few times. The chain joins TRBV5-6 to TRBJ2-3, with unresolved D. In germline, CDR1 is SGHDT, CDR2 YYEEEE. V was clipped by 0 bases and J by 6 bases, with 2 bases between them. The CDR3 covers 11 residues. The CDR3: CASSLDDTQYF. CDR3 sequence (DNA): TGTGCCAGCAGCTTGGATGATACGCAGTATTTT. The whole variable domain, filled in from reference TRBV5-6 and TRBJ2-3, reads DAGVTQSPTHLIKTRGQQVTLRCSPKSGHDTVSWYQQALGQGPQFIFQYYEEEERQRGNFPDRFSGHQFPNYSSELNVNALLLGDSALYLCASSLDDTQYFGPGTRLTVL.

CDR3 loop: CASKLRDYLGTQYF. CDR3 DNA sequence: TGTGCCAGCAAGTTGAGGGACTACCTAGGGACCCAGTACTTC. The gene calls are TRBV2 and TRBJ2-5, with 7 bases identical to TRBD2. This CDR3 is built from 14 residues. Germline loops: CDR1 SNHLY, CDR2 FYNNEI. V shed 7 bases and J 7 bases; nucleotides not matched to a gene: 12. Full variable domain (missing parts from reference TRBV2 and TRBJ2-5): EPEVTQTPSHQVTQMGQEVILRCVPISNHLYFYWYRQILGQKVEFLVSFYNNEISEKSEIFDDQFSVERPDGSNFTLKIRSTKLEDSAMYFCASKLRDYLGTQYFGPGTRLLVL.

This clonotype occurred a few times. V is TRBV7-9 and J is TRBJ2-3, with D hard to call. Trimming took 4 bases from V and 2 from J, leaving 10 bases between them. Germline V gene sequence: CDR1 SEHNR, CDR2 FQNEAQ (reference sequence). The CDR3 extends over 14 amino acids. The CDR3 spells CASSWAKVTDTQYF. The CDR3 DNA reads TGTGCCAGCAGCTGGGCGAAAGTCACAGATACGCAGTATTTT.

The CDR3 spells CASISGYAVNTEAFF. The CDR3 DNA reads TGTGCCAGCATTTCAGGGTATGCCGTGAACACTGAAGCTTTCTTT. V usage is TRBV6-6 and J usage is TRBJ1-1, with D perhaps TRBD1 (5 bases). From germline, CDR1 is MNHNY and CDR2 SVGAGI (reference sequence). This CDR3 comprises 15 residues. The V and J ends lost 7 bases and 0 bases respectively, with 15 bases between them.

In this sample, this clonotype turned up a few times. The V call is TRBV29-1, the J call TRBJ2-3, with unresolved D. CDR3 length: 15 amino acids. V was clipped by 3 bases and J by 2 bases, with 15 bases between them. Germline loops: CDR1 SQVTM, CDR2 ANQGSEA. Written as DNA, the CDR3 is TGCAGCGTTGAGGGTGCCGCGCCCCACACAGATACGCAGTATTTT. Amino acids: CSVEGAAPHTDTQYF.

The V call is TRBV5-4, the J call TRBJ2-2, with D tentatively TRBD1 (5 bases). This CDR3 has 16 amino acids. Looked up from germline, CDR1 is SGHNT and CDR2 is YYREEE (reference sequence). With 4 bases removed from V and 3 bases from J, the gap between germline ends came to 16 bases. The CDR3 nucleotides read TGTGCCAGCAGCCCTCAGGGCACGAGATACACCGGGGAGCTGTTTTTT. Translated, it gives CASSPQGTRYTGELFF.

The chain links TRBV29-1 to TRBJ2-2; 11 bases align to TRBD2. This CDR3 has 15 residues. Germline loops: CDR1 SQVTM, CDR2 ANQGSEA. Trimming at V came to 5 bases and at J to 1 base, leaving 3 bases not matched to a gene. In DNA form, the CDR3 reads TGCAGCGTTTCCACTAGCGGGGGGAACACCGGGGAGCTGTTTTTT. Translation: CSVSTSGGNTGELFF.

The J gene is TRBJ2-3, the V gene TRBV4-1, with D hard to call. Trimming cost V 2 bases and J 5 bases, with 8 bases left between them. CDR3 length: 13 residues. Germline assignment: CDR1 MGHRA and CDR2 YSYEKL. The CDR3 loop reads CASSQPARDTQYF. In DNA form, the CDR3 reads TGCGCCAGCAGCCAACCAGCTAGAGATACGCAGTATTTT.

The V and J genes are TRBV2 and TRBJ1-5; D unresolved. The germline CDR1 and CDR2 sequences are SNHLY and FYNNEI. V lost 4 bases, J lost 1 base, and 5 bases lay in between. The CDR3 consists of 13 residues. The chain's CDR3 is CASSARSNQPQHF. In DNA form, the CDR3 reads TGTGCCAGCAGTGCAAGAAGCAATCAGCCCCAGCATTTT.

This clonotype was counted only a few times. CDR3 in DNA: TGTGCCAGCAGCATACCCGCCCAGTTGGGTGGCTACACCTTC. Translation: CASSIPAQLGGYTF. The V call is TRBV7-9, the J call TRBJ1-2, with D unclear. The CDR3 extends over 14 amino acids. The germline V gene encodes CDR1 SEHNR and CDR2 FQNEAQ (reference sequence). V was pared by 5 bases and J by 7 bases, with 17 bases between.

This clonotype was counted a few times. The chain has TRBV27 and TRBJ2-7, with D possibly matching TRBD1 (6 bases). Trimming pared 6 bases from V and 3 bases from J, leaving 18 bases between. Germline lookup yields CDR1 MNHEY and CDR2 SMNVEV (reference sequence). The CDR3 totals 15 residues. Written as DNA, the CDR3 is TGTGCCAGCAGGCCCATCTTTTCAGGGGTCTACGAGCAGTACTTC. Amino acids: CASRPIFSGVYEQYF.

This clonotype has just a few counts. The rearrangement uses TRBV4-3 and TRBJ2-1, with a weak D call TRBD2 (6 bases). The CDR3 has 14 residues. CDR1 is LGHNA and CDR2 is YSLEER in the germline V gene. V gave up 3 bases and J gave up 2 bases, with 8 bases separating them. CDR3 DNA: TGCGCCAGCAGCCACGGGGGAACCTACAATGAGCAGTTCTTC. This sequence encodes CASSHGGTYNEQFF.

This clonotype occurred a few times. The chain links TRBV2 to TRBJ1-2; D unresolved. The V gene's germline CDR1 is SNHLY and CDR2 FYNNEI. This CDR3 contains 15 residues. The V and J ends lost 1 base and 1 base respectively, with 10 bases between them. DNA for the CDR3: TGTGCCAGCAGTGAAGAGGGCGGTCTTAACTATGGCTACACCTTC. As protein: CASSEEGGLNYGYTF.

In regard to this clonotype: The germline gene is not matched at one end of the junction; a read error may be the cause. The chain employs TRBV9 and TRBJ2-1; tentative D call: TRBD2 (5 bases). The CDR3 totals 15 residues. CDR1 SGDLS and CDR2 YYNGEE come from the germline V gene. CDR3 amino acids: CSSSAGKWAPTGQFF. The CDR3 bases are TGTTCCAGCAGCGCGGGTAAATGGGCTCCAACGGGGCAGTTCTTC.

In this sample, this clonotype turned up many times. This chain joins TRBV6-2 or TRBV6-3 and TRBJ2-6; 11 bases align to TRBD2. The CDR3 loop spans 18 amino acids. Germline V CDR1 and CDR2: MNHEY, SVGEGT. The trim removed 2 bases at V and 3 bases at J, leaving 6 bases unmatched. This CDR3 reads CASSYGSGRAFGANVLTF. Written as DNA, the CDR3 is TGTGCCAGCAGTTACGGTAGCGGGAGGGCATTTGGGGCCAACGTCCTGACTTTC.

This rearrangement joins TRBV27 to TRBJ2-3, with a weak D call TRBD2 (5 bases). Germline-derived CDR1 and CDR2 are MNHEY and SMNVEV (reference sequence). V was shortened by 3 bases and J by 4 bases, with 8 bases between the two germline ends. The CDR3 is 13 residues long. The CDR3 nucleotides are TGTGCCAGCAGTTTGTTTAGCGCAGATACGCAGTATTTT. The encoded protein is CASSLFSADTQYF.

This clonotype has a handful of counts. The V and J genes are TRBV6-2 or TRBV6-3 and TRBJ1-5; possibly TRBD1 for D (6 bases). The ends were cut back, 5 bases at V and 2 bases at J, with 10 bases in the middle. Germline assignment: CDR1 MNHEY and CDR2 SVGEGT. This CDR3 is built from 14 residues. The CDR3 is CASSAGAGNQPQHF. CDR3 sequence (DNA): TGTGCCAGCAGTGCAGGGGCAGGCAATCAGCCCCAGCATTTT.